The 8 T cell receptor beta chains listed next were all sequenced from one sample in a study of T cell repertoires in cytomegalovirus infection. These TCRs are of unknown antigen specificity. TCRdb re-called the reads through MiXCR, storing one row per CDR3 protein. The sample yields 75,000 to 100,000 distinct CDR3 sequences, about 44% seen once. Sequenced here: CD8+ T cells from cultured PBMCs, sampled from culture after CMV antigen stimulation. The receptor set was obtained from a human donor in good health (CMV status not recorded). Some clones in this sample may be carry-over from other donors' samples.

This clonotype was found a few times. The chain links TRBV11-2 to TRBJ2-7; 7 bases are shared with TRBD1. The CDR3 has 15 amino acids. Trimming took 1 base from V and 1 from J; bases not matched to a gene: 4. CDR1 is SGHAT and CDR2 is FQNNGV in the germline V gene. The CDR3 loop reads CASSLVTGRSYEQYF. The CDR3 DNA reads TGTGCCAGCAGCTTAGTGACAGGGCGGTCCTACGAGCAGTACTTC. The full variable domain, its missing parts supplied by reference TRBV11-2 and TRBJ2-7, is EAGVAQSPRYKIIEKRQSVAFWCNPISGHATLYWYQQILGQGPKLLIQFQNNGVVDDSQLPKDRFSAERLKGVDSTLKIQPAKLEDSAVYLCASSLVTGRSYEQYFGPGTRLTVT.

The chain has TRBV15 and TRBJ2-7, with 10 bases identical to TRBD2. Germline CDR1 reads LNHNV; CDR2 reads YYDKDF (reference sequence). Trimming cost V 2 bases and J 5 bases; bases outside gene matches: 3. This CDR3 comprises 14 residues. The CDR3 DNA reads TGTGCCACCAGCAGACTAGCGGGGGTCCACGAGCAGTACTTC. As protein: CATSRLAGVHEQYF.

The V call is TRBV14, the J call TRBJ2-7; D is undetermined. The germline V gene has CDR1 SGHDN and CDR2 FVKESK. CDR3 length: 15 residues. V dropped 4 bases and J dropped 1 base, with 14 bases sitting between them. DNA of the CDR3: TGTGCCAGCAGCCCCCGTCTAGGGCCATCCTACGAGCAGTACTTC. Its protein is CASSPRLGPSYEQYF.

V usage is TRBV10-3 and J usage is TRBJ2-5; TRBD1 or TRBD2 may be the D gene (6 bases each). The length of the CDR3 is 11 residues. V shed 2 bases and J shed 9 bases, with 7 bases lying between them. Looked up from germline, CDR1 is ENHRY and CDR2 is SYGVKD. In nucleotides, the CDR3 is TGTGCCATCAGTGAGAGGGGGGCCCAGTACTTC. Translated, it gives CAISERGAQYF.

V is TRBV2 and J is TRBJ1-1; 10 bases agree with TRBD1. The CDR3 covers 16 residues. The germline gives CDR1 SNHLY, CDR2 FYNNEI. Germline trimming cut 6 bases from V and 0 bases from J; bases unmatched to any gene: 7. The CDR3 here is CASSLPGQGLNTEAFF. The CDR3 coding sequence is TGTGCCAGCAGCCTCCCGGGACAGGGGCTGAACACTGAAGCTTTCTTT.

This clonotype appeared a few times. The chain employs TRBV27 and TRBJ1-3; no clear D gene. The CDR3 is made up of 14 amino acids. The V end was cut by 6 bases, the J end by 0 bases, with 9 bases between. The germline V gene has CDR1 MNHEY and CDR2 SMNVEV (reference sequence). CDR3 sequence: CASSLRGSGNTIYF. The CDR3 DNA sequence: TGTGCCAGCAGCTTAAGAGGCTCTGGAAACACCATATATTTT.

The chain uses TRBV4-3 and TRBJ1-4; D perhaps matches TRBD1 (5 bases). V lost 6 bases, J lost 6 bases, and 17 bases lay in between. The CDR3 is made up of 15 amino acids. Germline CDR1 reads LGHNA; CDR2 reads YSLEER. Here the CDR3 reads CASSKNGARDEKLFF. The CDR3 region has the DNA TGCGCCAGCAGTAAGAATGGGGCGAGAGATGAAAAACTGTTTTTT.

This clonotype appeared a few times. The chain uses TRBV7-2 and TRBJ2-1; TRBD2 aligns across 10 bases. J gave up 3 bases and V 3 bases, and 5 bases lay outside the gene matches. CDR3 length: 16 amino acids. Germline values: CDR1 SGHTA, CDR2 FQGNSA. DNA of the CDR3: TGTGCCAGCAGCTTGACCGGGACTAGCGTCTACAATGAGCAGTTCTTC. Residues: CASSLTGTSVYNEQFF.